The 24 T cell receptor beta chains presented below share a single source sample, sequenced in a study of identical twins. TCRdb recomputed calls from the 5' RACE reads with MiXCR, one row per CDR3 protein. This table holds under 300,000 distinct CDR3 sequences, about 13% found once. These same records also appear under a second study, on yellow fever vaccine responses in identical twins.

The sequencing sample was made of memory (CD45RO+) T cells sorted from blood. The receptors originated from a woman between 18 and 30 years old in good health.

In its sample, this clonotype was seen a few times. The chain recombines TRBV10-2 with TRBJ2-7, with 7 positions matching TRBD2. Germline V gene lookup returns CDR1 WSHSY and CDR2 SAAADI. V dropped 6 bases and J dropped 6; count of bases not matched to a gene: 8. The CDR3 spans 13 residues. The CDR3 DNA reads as TGCGCCAGCAGACCGGGGGGTCTGGGCGAGCAGTACTTC. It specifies CASRPGGLGEQYF.

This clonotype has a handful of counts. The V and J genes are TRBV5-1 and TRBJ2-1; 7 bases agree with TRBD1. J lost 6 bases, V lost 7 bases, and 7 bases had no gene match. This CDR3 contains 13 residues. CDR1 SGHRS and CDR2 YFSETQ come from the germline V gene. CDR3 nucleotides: TGCGCCAGCCGACTGACAGGGATCAATGAGCAGTTCTTC. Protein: CASRLTGINEQFF. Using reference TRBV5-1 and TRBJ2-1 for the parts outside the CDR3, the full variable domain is KAGVTQTPRYLIKTRGQQVTLSCSPISGHRSVSWYQQTPGQGLQFLFEYFSETQRNKGNFPGRFSGRQFSNSRSEMNVSTLELGDSALYLCASRLTGINEQFFGPGTRLTVL.

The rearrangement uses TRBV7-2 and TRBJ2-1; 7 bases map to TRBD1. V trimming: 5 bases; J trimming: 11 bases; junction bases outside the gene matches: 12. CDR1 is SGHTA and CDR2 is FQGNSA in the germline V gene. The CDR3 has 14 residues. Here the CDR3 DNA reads TGTGCCAGCAGCCCCGATTCACAGGGGTCCCAGCAGTTCTTC. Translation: CASSPDSQGSQQFF.

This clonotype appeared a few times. CDR3 nucleotides: TGCAGTGCTCGAGGGGTTGCTTTGATGGAGACCCAGTACTTC. Translating gives CSARGVALMETQYF. The gene calls are TRBV20-1 and TRBJ2-5; D possibly matches TRBD1 or TRBD2 (5 bases each). Germline-derived CDR1 and CDR2 are DFQATT and SNEGSKA (reference sequence). The CDR3 sequence is 14 residues long. V lost 5 bases, J lost 5 bases, and 18 bases lay in between.

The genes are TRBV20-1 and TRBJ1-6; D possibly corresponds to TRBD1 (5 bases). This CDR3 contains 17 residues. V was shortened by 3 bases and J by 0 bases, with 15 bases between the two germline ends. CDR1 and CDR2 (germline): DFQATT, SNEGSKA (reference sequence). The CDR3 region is CSASDSTASSYNSPLHF. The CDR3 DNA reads TGCAGTGCTAGTGACAGCACGGCTTCCTCCTATAATTCACCCCTCCACTTT.

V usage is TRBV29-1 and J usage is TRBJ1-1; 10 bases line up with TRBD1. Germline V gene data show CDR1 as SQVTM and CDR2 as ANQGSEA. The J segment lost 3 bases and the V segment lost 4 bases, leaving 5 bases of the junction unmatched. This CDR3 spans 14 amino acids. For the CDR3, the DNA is TGCAGCGTTGGGGACAGGGGCGTGTACACTGAAGCTTTCTTT. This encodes CSVGDRGVYTEAFF.

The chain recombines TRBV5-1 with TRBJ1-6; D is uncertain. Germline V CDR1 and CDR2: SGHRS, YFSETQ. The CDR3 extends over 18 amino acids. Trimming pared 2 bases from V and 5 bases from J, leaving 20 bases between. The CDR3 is CASSFGLNPAPDNSPLHF. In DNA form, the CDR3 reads TGCGCCAGCAGCTTTGGGCTAAATCCGGCACCAGATAATTCACCCCTCCACTTT.

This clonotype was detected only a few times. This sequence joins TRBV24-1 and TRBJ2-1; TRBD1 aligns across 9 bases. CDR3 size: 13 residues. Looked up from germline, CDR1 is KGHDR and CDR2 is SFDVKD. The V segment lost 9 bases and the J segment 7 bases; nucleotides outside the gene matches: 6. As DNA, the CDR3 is TGTGCCACCGGGACAGGGATTGCGAATGAGCAGTTCTTC. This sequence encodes CATGTGIANEQFF.

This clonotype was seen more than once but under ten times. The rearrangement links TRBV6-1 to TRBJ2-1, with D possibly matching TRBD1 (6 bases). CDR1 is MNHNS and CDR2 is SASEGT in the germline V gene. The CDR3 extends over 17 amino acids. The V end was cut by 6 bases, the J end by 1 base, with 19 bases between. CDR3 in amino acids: CASSALPGAGSYNEQFF. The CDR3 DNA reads TGTGCCAGCAGCGCCCTCCCAGGGGCAGGATCCTACAATGAGCAGTTCTTC.

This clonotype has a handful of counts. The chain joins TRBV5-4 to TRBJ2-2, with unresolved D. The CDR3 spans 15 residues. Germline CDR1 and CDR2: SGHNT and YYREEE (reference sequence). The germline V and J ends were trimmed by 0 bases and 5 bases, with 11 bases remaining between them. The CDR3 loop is CASSLGNKGTGELFF. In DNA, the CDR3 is TGTGCCAGCAGCTTGGGCAACAAAGGGACCGGGGAGCTGTTTTTT.

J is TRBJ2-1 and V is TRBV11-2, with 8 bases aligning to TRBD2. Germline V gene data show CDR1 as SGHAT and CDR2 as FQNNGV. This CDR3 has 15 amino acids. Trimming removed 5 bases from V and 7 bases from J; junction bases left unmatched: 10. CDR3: CASSPWTSLLNEQFF. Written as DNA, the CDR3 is TGTGCCAGCAGCCCGTGGACTAGCCTCCTTAATGAGCAGTTCTTC.

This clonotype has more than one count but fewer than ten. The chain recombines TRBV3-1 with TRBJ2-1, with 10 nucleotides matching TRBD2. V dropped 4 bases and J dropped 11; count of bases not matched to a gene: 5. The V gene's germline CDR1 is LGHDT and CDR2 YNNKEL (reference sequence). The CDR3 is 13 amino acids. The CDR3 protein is CASSPRLAGQQFF. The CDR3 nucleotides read TGTGCCAGCAGCCCCCGACTAGCGGGCCAGCAGTTCTTC.

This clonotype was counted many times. The CDR3: CASTPGRGGSGNTIYF. The CDR3 DNA is TGTGCCAGCACCCCCGGGAGGGGAGGCTCTGGAAACACCATATATTTT. This chain joins TRBV7-2 and TRBJ1-3; possible D gene TRBD1, 5 bases. This CDR3 has 16 amino acids. V was clipped by 7 bases and J by 0 bases, with 16 bases between them. Looked up from germline, CDR1 is SGHTA and CDR2 is FQGNSA.

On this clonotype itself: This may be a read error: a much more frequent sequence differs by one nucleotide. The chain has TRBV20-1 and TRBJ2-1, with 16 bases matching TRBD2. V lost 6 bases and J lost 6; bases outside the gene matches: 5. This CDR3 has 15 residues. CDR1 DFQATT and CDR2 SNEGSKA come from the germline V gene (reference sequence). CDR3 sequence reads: CSAGTSGRAVNEQFF. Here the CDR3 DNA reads TGCAGTGCGGGGACTAGCGGGAGGGCCGTCAATGAGCAGTTCTTC.

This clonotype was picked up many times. CDR3: CASRGDSPGSYNEQFF. The DNA of the CDR3 is TGTGCCAGCAGAGGGGACTCCCCTGGCTCCTACAATGAGCAGTTCTTC. The genes are TRBV6-1 and TRBJ2-1; a possible D gene is TRBD2 (6 bases). This CDR3 spans 16 amino acids. The germline V gene has CDR1 MNHNS and CDR2 SASEGT. V was clipped by 6 bases and J by 0 bases, with 15 bases between them.

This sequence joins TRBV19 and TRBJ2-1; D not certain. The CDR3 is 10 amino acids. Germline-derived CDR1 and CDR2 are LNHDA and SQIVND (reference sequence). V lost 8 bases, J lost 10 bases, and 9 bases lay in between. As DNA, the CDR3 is TGTGCCAGTGGGTTGTACGAGCAGTTCTTC. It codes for CASGLYEQFF.

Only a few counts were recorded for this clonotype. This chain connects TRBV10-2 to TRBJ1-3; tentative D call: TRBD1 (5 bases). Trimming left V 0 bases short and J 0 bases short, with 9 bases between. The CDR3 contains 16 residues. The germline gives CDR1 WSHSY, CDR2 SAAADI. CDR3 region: CASSESVGGSGNTIYF. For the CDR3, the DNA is TGCGCCAGCAGTGAGTCTGTTGGGGGCTCTGGAAACACCATATATTTT.

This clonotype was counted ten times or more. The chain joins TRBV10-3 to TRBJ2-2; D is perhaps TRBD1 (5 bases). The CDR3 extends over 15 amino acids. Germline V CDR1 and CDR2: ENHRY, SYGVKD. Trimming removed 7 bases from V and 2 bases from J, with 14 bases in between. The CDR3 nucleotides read TGTGCCATCACCCAGACAGATATTAACACCGGGGAGCTGTTTTTT. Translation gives CAITQTDINTGELFF.

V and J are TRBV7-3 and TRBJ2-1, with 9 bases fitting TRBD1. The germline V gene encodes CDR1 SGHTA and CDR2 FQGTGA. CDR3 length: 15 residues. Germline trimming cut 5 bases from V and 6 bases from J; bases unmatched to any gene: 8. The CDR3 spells CASSQGGTGTNEQFF. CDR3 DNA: TGTGCCAGCAGCCAAGGCGGGACAGGGACCAATGAGCAGTTCTTC.

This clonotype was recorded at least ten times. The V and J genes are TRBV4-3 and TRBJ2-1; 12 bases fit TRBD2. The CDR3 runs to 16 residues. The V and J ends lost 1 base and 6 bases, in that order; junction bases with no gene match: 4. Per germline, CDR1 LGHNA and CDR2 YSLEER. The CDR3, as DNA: TGCGCCAGCAGCCAAGTTCGGACTAGCGGGGCCAATGAGCAGTTCTTC. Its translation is CASSQVRTSGANEQFF.

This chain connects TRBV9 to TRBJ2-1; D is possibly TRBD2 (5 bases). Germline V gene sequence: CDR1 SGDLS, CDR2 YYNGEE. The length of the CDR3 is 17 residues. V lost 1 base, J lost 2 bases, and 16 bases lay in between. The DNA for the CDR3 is TGTGCCAGCAGCGTACTGGACTCACCGAGCCCCTACAATGAGCAGTTCTTC. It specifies CASSVLDSPSPYNEQFF.

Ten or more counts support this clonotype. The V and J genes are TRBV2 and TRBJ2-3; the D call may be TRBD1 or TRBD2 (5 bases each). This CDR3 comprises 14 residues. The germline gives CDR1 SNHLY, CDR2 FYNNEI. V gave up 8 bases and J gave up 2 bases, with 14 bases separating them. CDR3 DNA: TGTGCCAGCTCGGGACCATTAAACACAGATACGCAGTATTTT. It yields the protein CASSGPLNTDTQYF.

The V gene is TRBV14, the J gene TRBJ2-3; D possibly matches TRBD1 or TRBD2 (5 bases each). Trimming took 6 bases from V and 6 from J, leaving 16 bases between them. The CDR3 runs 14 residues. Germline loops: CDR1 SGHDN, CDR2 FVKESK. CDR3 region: CASSFFGAADTQYF. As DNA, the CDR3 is TGTGCCAGCAGTTTTTTCGGGGCAGCGGATACGCAGTATTTT. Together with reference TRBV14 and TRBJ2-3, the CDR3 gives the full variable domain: EAGVTQFPSHSVIEKGQTVTLRCDPISGHDNLYWYRRVMGKEIKFLLHFVKESKQDESGMPNNRFLAERTGGTYSTLKVQPAELEDSGVYFCASSFFGAADTQYFGPGTRLTVL.

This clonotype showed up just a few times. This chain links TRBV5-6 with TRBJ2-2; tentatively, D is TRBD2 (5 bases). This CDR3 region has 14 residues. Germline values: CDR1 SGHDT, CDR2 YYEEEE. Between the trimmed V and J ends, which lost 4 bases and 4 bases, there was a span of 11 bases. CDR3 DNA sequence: TGTGCCAGCAGCCGGGGAAGGGTCACCGGGGAGCTGTTTTTT. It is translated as CASSRGRVTGELFF.